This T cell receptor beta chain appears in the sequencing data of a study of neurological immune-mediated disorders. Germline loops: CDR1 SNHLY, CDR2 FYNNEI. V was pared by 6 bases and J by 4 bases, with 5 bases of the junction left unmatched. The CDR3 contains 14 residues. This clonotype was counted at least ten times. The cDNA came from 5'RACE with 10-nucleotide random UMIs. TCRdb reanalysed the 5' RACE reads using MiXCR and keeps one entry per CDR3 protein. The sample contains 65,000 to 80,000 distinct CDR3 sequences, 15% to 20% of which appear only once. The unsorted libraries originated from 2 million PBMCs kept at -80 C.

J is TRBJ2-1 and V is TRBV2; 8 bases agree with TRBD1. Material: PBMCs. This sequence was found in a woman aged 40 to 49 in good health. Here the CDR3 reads CASRQGAFYNEQFF. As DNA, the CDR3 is TGTGCCAGCAGGCAGGGGGCGTTTTACAATGAGCAGTTCTTC.